Below are 26 T cell receptor beta chains sequenced from a single sample in a study of graft-versus-host responses after intestinal transplantation. The protocol was immunoSEQ multiplex PCR, while the TCRdb copy is restricted to in-frame clones and leaves out a portion. The sample yields over 90,000 clones, roughly 90% seen once. Antigen specificity for these receptors is unknown. The sequenced sample was unstimulated CD8+ T cells sorted from spleen or lymph node cells, obtained before intestinal transplant. The source is a human donor who received an intestinal transplant.

The chain combines TRBV28 with TRBJ1-4, with D maybe TRBD1 (6 bases). Germline CDR1 is MDHEN and CDR2 is SYDVKM. The V end was cut by 2 bases, the J end by 3 bases, with 10 bases between. The CDR3 loop spans 15 amino acids. CDR3 sequence reads: CASSLGGAANEKLFF. The CDR3 DNA is TGTGCCAGCAGTTTAGGGGGGGCGGCTAATGAAAAACTGTTTTTT. Drawing the rest from reference TRBV28 and TRBJ1-4, the complete variable domain is DVKVTQSSRYLVKRTGEKVFLECVQDMDHENMFWYRQDPGLGLRLIYFSYDVKMKEKGDIPEGYSVSREKKERFSLILESASTNQTSMYLCASSLGGAANEKLFFGSGTQLSVL.

The chain has TRBV15 and TRBJ2-1; D is undetermined. The V end was cut by 1 base, the J end by 4 bases, with 11 bases between. CDR3 size: 15 residues. CDR1 is LNHNV, CDR2 YYDKDF, per germline (reference sequence). CDR3 in DNA: TGTGCCACCAGCAGAGGGTTCGAGCAATACAATGAGCAGTTCTTC. Translated, it gives CATSRGFEQYNEQFF.

V and J are TRBV30 and TRBJ1-2; 7 nucleotides line up with TRBD1. The CDR3 loop spans 14 amino acids. The junction had 12 bases not matched to a gene; V was cut back by 3 bases and J by 8 bases. Looked up from germline, CDR1 is GTSNPN and CDR2 is SVGIG (reference sequence). The CDR3 sequence is CAWREGAPRVGYTF. CDR3 bases: TGTGCCTGGAGGGAGGGGGCGCCCCGTGTAGGCTACACCTTC.

V is TRBV4-1 and J is TRBJ1-2; D remains unclear. CDR3 length: 16 residues. Trimming removed 0 bases at V and 5 bases at J, with 16 bases between. CDR1 MGHRA and CDR2 YSYEKL come from the germline V gene. CDR3 protein: CASSQDSHSDRYGYTF. DNA of the CDR3: TGCGCCAGCAGCCAAGATTCCCACAGTGATCGGTATGGCTACACCTTC.

The genes are TRBV30 and TRBJ2-1; 7 nucleotides agree with TRBD2. V dropped 0 bases and J dropped 8; count of bases not matched to a gene: 4. There are 13 residues in the CDR3. CDR1 is GTSNPN and CDR2 is SVGIG in the germline V gene (reference sequence). CDR3 nucleotides: TGTGCCTGGAGTGTTCCAGGGAGGGATGAGCAGTTCTTC. Protein product: CAWSVPGRDEQFF.

The gene calls are TRBV13 and TRBJ1-1, with TRBD1 identical over 7 bases. Unmatched junction bases numbered 4, after V lost 1 base and J lost 5 bases. This CDR3 is 14 amino acids long. Germline assignment: CDR1 PRHDT and CDR2 FYEKMQ (reference sequence). In DNA form, the CDR3 reads TGTGCCAGCAGCTTAGAACAGGGGTGGACTGAAGCTTTCTTT. Its translation is CASSLEQGWTEAFF. The full variable domain, completed using reference TRBV13 and TRBJ1-1, is AAGVIQSPRHLIKEKRETATLKCYPIPRHDTVYWYQQGPGQDPQFLISFYEKMQSDKGSIPDRFSAQQFSDYHSELNMSSLELGDSALYFCASSLEQGWTEAFFGQGTRLTVV.

The rearrangement joins TRBV7-9 to TRBJ2-3, with D maybe TRBD2 (6 bases). This CDR3 comprises 14 residues. The ends were cut back, 5 bases at V and 1 base at J, with 10 bases in the middle. Germline V gives CDR1 SEHNR, CDR2 FQNEAQ (reference sequence). CDR3 in amino acids: CASSLTGGTDTQYF. The CDR3 DNA sequence: TGTGCCAGCAGCCTGACGGGGGGCACAGATACGCAGTATTTT.

On this clone itself: One end of the junction fails to match germline, which may point to a read error. Other DNA sequences of this sample code for an identical CDR3. The chain combines TRBV19 with TRBJ2-7, with 8 bases matching TRBD1. The CDR3 contains 15 residues. Germline CDR1 and CDR2: LNHDA and SQIVND (reference sequence). CDR3 in amino acids: CASSPGQDPSYEQYF. The DNA for the CDR3 is TGTGCCAGTAGCCCGGGACAGGATCCCTCCTATGAGCAGTACTTC.

The chain recombines TRBV11-2 with TRBJ2-3, with 8 bases lining up with TRBD2. V lost 5 bases, J lost 2 bases, and 9 bases stayed unmatched. CDR1 SGHAT and CDR2 FQNNGV come from the germline V gene. This CDR3 has 16 amino acids. As DNA, the CDR3 is TGTGCCAGCAGCCCGTGGAGTAGCGGGGACACAGATACGCAGTATTTT. Translated: CASSPWSSGDTDTQYF.

The DNA for the CDR3 is TGTGCCTGGAGTGTATTGGGCGGGAGGGCCCCCAACGGGGAGCTGTTTTTT. Translation: CAWSVLGGRAPNGELFF. The rearrangement links TRBV30 to TRBJ2-2, with TRBD2 matching 9 bases. V shed 0 bases and J 7 bases; nucleotides not matched to a gene: 12. CDR1 and CDR2 (germline): GTSNPN, SVGIG (reference sequence). The CDR3 has 17 residues.

The genes are TRBV27 and TRBJ2-5, with a weak D call TRBD2 (6 bases). Germline lookup yields CDR1 MNHEY and CDR2 SMNVEV (reference sequence). The CDR3 totals 13 residues. The V and J ends lost 4 bases and 2 bases respectively, with 8 bases between them. CDR3 DNA sequence: TGTGCCAGCAGTTGGGGGAGGCAAGAGACCCAGTACTTC. Its protein product is CASSWGRQETQYF.

The gene calls are TRBV30 and TRBJ2-1; perhaps TRBD2 as D (6 bases). V gave up 2 bases and J gave up 0 bases, with 11 bases separating them. Germline V CDR1 and CDR2: GTSNPN, SVGIG (reference sequence). The CDR3 extends over 15 amino acids. The CDR3 bases are TGTGCCTGGAGTATCGAGCGGGTCTCCTACAATGAGCAGTTCTTC. It specifies CAWSIERVSYNEQFF.

Points on this clone: The sample carries other DNA sequences with the same CDR3. J is TRBJ1-1 and V is TRBV6-5; tentatively, D is TRBD1 (5 bases). Deletions cut 0 bases from V and 4 bases from J, with 6 bases between. The CDR3 has 13 residues. Germline V gene data show CDR1 as MNHEY and CDR2 as SVGAGI. Written as DNA, the CDR3 is TGTGCCAGCAGTTACTCGGGGGGCACTGAAGCTTTCTTT. This encodes CASSYSGGTEAFF.

This chain connects TRBV28 to TRBJ1-1; D remains ambiguous. The germline CDR1 and CDR2 sequences are MDHEN and SYDVKM. V lost 3 bases and J 1 base, leaving 6 bases between the germline ends. The CDR3 has 13 residues. The DNA for the CDR3 is TGTGCCAGCAGTTTGGGGAGGAACACTGAAGCTTTCTTT. Translated: CASSLGRNTEAFF.

V is TRBV2 and J is TRBJ2-7, with D possibly TRBD2 on 6 matching bases. The CDR3 length is 13 residues. Trimming took 8 bases from V and 4 from J, leaving 15 bases between them. CDR1 is SNHLY and CDR2 is FYNNEI in the germline V gene. CDR3 nucleotides: TGTGCCAGCTCGGGACTGAGAATATACGAGCAGTACTTC. It encodes CASSGLRIYEQYF.

This chain links TRBV27 with TRBJ1-5, with D perhaps matching TRBD1 (5 bases). The germline V and J ends were trimmed by 6 bases and 1 base, with 13 bases remaining between them. Germline CDR1 is MNHEY and CDR2 is SMNVEV (reference sequence). CDR3 size: 15 residues. CDR3 sequence: CASSPRGLSNQPQHF. CDR3 sequence (DNA): TGTGCCAGCAGCCCCCGGGGGTTGAGCAATCAGCCCCAGCATTTT.

This rearrangement joins TRBV15 to TRBJ2-3; TRBD2 matches 8 bases. The CDR3 covers 15 residues. J gave up 2 bases and V 4 bases, and 5 bases lay outside the gene matches. CDR1 LNHNV and CDR2 YYDKDF come from the germline V gene (reference sequence). This CDR3 is CATSITGGDTDTQYF. The CDR3 DNA reads TGTGCCACCAGCATTACCGGGGGGGACACAGATACGCAGTATTTT.

The J gene is TRBJ2-1, the V gene TRBV4-1, with a possible D match to TRBD2 (5 bases). Germline V gene data show CDR1 as MGHRA and CDR2 as YSYEKL. The germline V and J ends were trimmed by 0 bases and 3 bases, with 9 bases remaining between them. CDR3 length equals 15 residues. The DNA for the CDR3 is TGCGCCAGCAGCCAAGACGAGCGGTTCTACAATGAGCAGTTCTTC. Amino acids: CASSQDERFYNEQFF.

The chain carries TRBV5-4 and TRBJ2-5, with a tentative D call TRBD1 (6 bases). V was cut by 0 bases and J by 5 bases, with 17 bases left in between. Germline CDR1 and CDR2: SGHNT and YYREEE (reference sequence). The CDR3 is 16 residues long. The CDR3 DNA sequence: TGTGCCAGCAGCTTGGACCCAGTGGGGGCCGAGGAGACCCAGTACTTC. Amino acids: CASSLDPVGAEETQYF.

V and J are TRBV27 and TRBJ2-7, with 7 nucleotides matching TRBD2. Germline CDR1 MNHEY, CDR2 SMNVEV (reference sequence). The CDR3 has 15 residues. V lost 5 bases to trimming and J lost 3 bases; unmatched junction nucleotides: 10. CDR3 nucleotides: TGTGCCAGCAGTCCCTCGGGGGGTACTTTCTACGAGCAGTACTTC. Translation: CASSPSGGTFYEQYF.

The chain has TRBV7-8 and TRBJ2-1, with 7 bases lining up with TRBD1. CDR1 SGHVS and CDR2 FQNEAQ come from the germline V gene. V trimming: 6 bases; J trimming: 2 bases; junction bases outside the gene matches: 10. The CDR3 is 16 amino acids. In DNA, the CDR3 is TGTGCCAGCAGGTCCCGACAGGGCGGAACCTACAATGAGCAGTTCTTC. As protein: CASRSRQGGTYNEQFF. The full variable domain, rest sourced from reference TRBV7-8 and TRBJ2-1, is GAGVSQSPRYKVAKRGQDVALRCDPISGHVSLFWYQQALGQGPEFLTYFQNEAQLDKSGLPSDRFFAERPEGSVSTLKIQRTQQEDSAVYLCASRSRQGGTYNEQFFGPGTRLTVL.

The chain recombines TRBV5-6 with TRBJ2-7, with TRBD1 identical over 9 bases. V lost 1 base, J lost 5 bases, and 10 bases stayed unmatched. The CDR3 sequence is 16 residues long. Germline V gene lookup returns CDR1 SGHDT and CDR2 YYEEEE. The CDR3 DNA is TGTGCCAGCAGCTTGTCCTCCGGGACAGGGAGGGACGAGCAGTACTTC. The encoded protein is CASSLSSGTGRDEQYF.

This clone was counted once. The rearrangement uses TRBV7-2 and TRBJ1-2; D call uncertain. The CDR3 is 14 amino acids. Between the trimmed V and J ends, which lost 5 bases and 4 bases, there was a span of 14 bases. Germline values: CDR1 SGHTA, CDR2 FQGNSA. The CDR3, as DNA: TGTGCCAGCAGCCCGCCCCCCAGAGGCTATGGCTACACCTTC. It translates to CASSPPPRGYGYTF.

This chain uses TRBV16 with TRBJ2-1, with a possible D match to TRBD2 (5 bases). Between the trimmed V and J ends, which lost 3 bases and 9 bases, there was a span of 15 bases. Germline assignment: CDR1 KGHSY and CDR2 FQNENV. This CDR3 comprises 14 residues. CDR3 nucleotides: TGTGCCAGCAGCCAGGCCGAACTAGTTGGTGAGCAGTTCTTC. Translating gives CASSQAELVGEQFF. Full variable domain (remainder filled in from reference TRBV16 and TRBJ2-1): GEEVAQTPKHLVRGEGQKAKLYCAPIKGHSYVFWYQQVLKNEFKFLISFQNENVFDETGMPKERFSAKCLPNSPCSLEIQATKLEDSAVYFCASSQAELVGEQFFGPGTRLTVL.

The chain couples TRBV25-1 to TRBJ2-3, with TRBD1 matching over 7 bases. The V gene end was trimmed by 5 bases and the J gene end by 3 bases; junction bases not matched to a gene: 5. The CDR3 is made up of 14 amino acids. The germline CDR1 and CDR2 sequences are MGHDK and SYGVNS. Written as DNA, the CDR3 is TGTGCCAGCAGTAACAGGGACAGAACAGATACGCAGTATTTT. Translated, it gives CASSNRDRTDTQYF.

The V and J genes are TRBV28 and TRBJ1-1; 9 nucleotides agree with TRBD1. J gave up 5 bases and V 6 bases, and 16 bases lay outside the gene matches. Per germline, CDR1 MDHEN and CDR2 SYDVKM. This CDR3 spans 17 amino acids. CDR3 sequence reads: CASSLGTGFYLRTEAFF. CDR3 nucleotide sequence: TGTGCCAGCAGCCTAGGGACAGGGTTCTATCTGAGGACTGAAGCTTTCTTT.